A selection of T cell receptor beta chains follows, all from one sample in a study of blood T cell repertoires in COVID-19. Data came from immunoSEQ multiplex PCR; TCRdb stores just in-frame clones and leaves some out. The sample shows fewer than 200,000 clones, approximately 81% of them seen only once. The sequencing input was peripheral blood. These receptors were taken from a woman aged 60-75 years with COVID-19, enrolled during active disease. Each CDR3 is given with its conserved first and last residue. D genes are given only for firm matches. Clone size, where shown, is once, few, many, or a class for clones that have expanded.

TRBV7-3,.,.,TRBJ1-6,CASSLGAGPLHF,TGTGCCAGCAGCCTAGGGGCAGGACCCCTCCACTTT
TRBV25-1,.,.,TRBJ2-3,CASSEGSGSTDTQYF,TGTGCCAGCAGTGAAGGCAGCGGAAGCACAGATACGCAGTATTTT
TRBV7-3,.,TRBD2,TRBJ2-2,CASSLNAGDGELFF,TGTGCCAGCAGCTTAAACGCGGGAGACGGGGAGCTGTTTTTT
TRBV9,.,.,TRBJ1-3,CASSSQGSYGNTIYF,TGTGCCAGCAGCTCACAGGGTTCTTATGGAAACACCATATATTTT
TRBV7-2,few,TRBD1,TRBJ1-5,CASSFDRAINQPQHF,TGTGCCAGCAGCTTTGACAGGGCAATCAATCAGCCCCAGCATTTT
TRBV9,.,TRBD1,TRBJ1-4,CASSVEIAGGNEKLFF,TGTGCCAGCAGCGTAGAAATTGCAGGGGGTAATGAAAAACTGTTTTTT
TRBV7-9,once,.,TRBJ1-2,CASSFDIYGYTF,TGTGCCAGCAGCTTTGACATCTATGGCTACACCTTC
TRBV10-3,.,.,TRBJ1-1,CAIRPTGLNTEAFF,TGTGCCATCAGACCTACAGGACTGAACACTGAAGCTTTCTTT
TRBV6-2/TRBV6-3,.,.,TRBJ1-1,CASSYYLVWGGTEAFF,TGTGCCAGCAGTTACTACTTAGTCTGGGGAGGCACTGAAGCTTTCTTT
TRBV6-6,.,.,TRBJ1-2,CASRRSTVNNYGYTF,TGTGCCAGCAGGCGATCGACAGTGAATAACTATGGCTACACCTTC
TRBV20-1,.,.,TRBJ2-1,CSASLLSSYNEQFF,TGCAGTGCTAGTTTGCTGAGCTCCTACAATGAGCAGTTCTTC
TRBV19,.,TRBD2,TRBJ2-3,CASSIAAGTSGRRSDTQYF,TGTGCCAGTAGTATAGCCGCCGGGACTAGCGGGAGGAGGTCAGATACGCAGTATTTT
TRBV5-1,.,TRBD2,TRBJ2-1,CASSLGLAWSSYNEQFF,TGCGCCAGCAGCTTGGGACTAGCGTGGAGCTCCTACAATGAGCAGTTCTTC
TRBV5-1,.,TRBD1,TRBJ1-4,CASSLVPGGLEKLFF,TGCGCCAGCAGCTTGGTGCCAGGGGGTCTTGAAAAACTGTTTTTT
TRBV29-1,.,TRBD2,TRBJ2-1,CSGRPGLARGEQFF,TGCAGCGGACGACCGGGACTAGCGAGGGGAGAGCAGTTCTTC
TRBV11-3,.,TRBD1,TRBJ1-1,CASSRQGDTEAFF,TGTGCCAGCAGTAGACAGGGGGACACTGAAGCTTTCTTT